The sequence of this T cell receptor (beta chain) was determined in a study of beta chain features in type 1 diabetes. Germline-derived CDR1 and CDR2 are LNHDA and SQIVND (reference sequence). The CDR3 is made up of 16 amino acids. Trimming pared 7 bases from V and 1 base from J, leaving 17 bases between. The sequenced template was cDNA made from the entire isolated RNA. Method: immunoSEQ multiplex PCR; TCRdb's copy keeps in-frame clones and lacks some. The sample records roughly 240,000 clones, roughly 15% being singletons. The V and J genes are TRBV19 and TRBJ1-5, with D unclear. The TCR sequence derives from a woman in her forties in good health. The specimen was naive CD4+ T cells from blood. The chain's CDR3 is CASTSGIGLSNQPQHF. Written as DNA, the CDR3 is TGTGCCAGTACATCCGGGATTGGGTTGAGCAATCAGCCCCAGCATTTT.